This T cell receptor beta chain was recorded in a study of resident and recirculating memory T cells in vitiligo. Overall study: Epidermis came from shave biopsies of lesional and nonlesional sites, plus PBMCs. No cells were sorted; samples were homogenized just before genomic DNA extraction. Findings and limits, study-wide: No unique dominant TCR clone was found in vitiligo lesions. Different lesions suggested infiltration by different T cell clones.

Concerning this clone itself: The antigen is undetermined.

Measured with immunoSEQ multiplex PCR; TCRdb has only the in-frame clones, and not every one. Of 75,000 to 85,000 clones detected, approximately 90% appear once; the ten largest clones hold about 5%. Trimming cost V 0 bases and J 0 bases; bases outside gene matches: 3. This CDR3 is 15 amino acids long. CDR1 is SGHRS and CDR2 is YFSETQ in the germline V gene. The chain combines TRBV5-1 with TRBJ2-7, with TRBD2 matching 7 bases. The sequencing input was blood. This receptor was obtained from a male donor with vitiligo. The CDR3 DNA reads TGCGCCAGCAGCTTGGGGGGGGACTACTCCTACGAGCAGTACTTC. It translates to CASSLGGDYSYEQYF.